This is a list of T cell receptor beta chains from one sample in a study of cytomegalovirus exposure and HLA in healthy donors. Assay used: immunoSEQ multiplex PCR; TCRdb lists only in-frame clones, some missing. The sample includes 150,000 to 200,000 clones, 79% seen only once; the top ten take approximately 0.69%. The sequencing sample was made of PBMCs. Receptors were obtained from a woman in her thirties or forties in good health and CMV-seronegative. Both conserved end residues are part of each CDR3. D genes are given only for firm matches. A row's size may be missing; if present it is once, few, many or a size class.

cdr3_aa: CASSQDPSGYEQYF; cdr3_nt: TGCGCCAGCAGCCAAGACCCCAGCGGCTACGAGCAGTACTTC; v_call: TRBV4-1; clone_size: NA; d_call: NA; j_call: TRBJ2-7; cdr3_length: 14
cdr3_aa: CASSSGGSGANVLTF; cdr3_nt: TGTGCCAGCAGCTCGGGGGGCTCTGGGGCCAACGTCCTGACTTTC; v_call: TRBV28; clone_size: NA; d_call: TRBD2; j_call: TRBJ2-6; cdr3_length: 15
cdr3_aa: CASSILSPGRTRETQYF; cdr3_nt: TGTGCCAGTAGTATCCTCTCCCCGGGGAGAACGCGAGAGACCCAGTACTTC; v_call: TRBV19; clone_size: NA; d_call: NA; j_call: TRBJ2-5; cdr3_length: 17
cdr3_aa: CASSSYSQGYGYTF; cdr3_nt: TGTGCCAGCAGCTCCTATAGCCAGGGCTATGGCTACACCTTC; v_call: TRBV7-9; clone_size: NA; d_call: NA; j_call: TRBJ1-2; cdr3_length: 14
cdr3_aa: CASSLRPGGMWEQYF; cdr3_nt: TGTGCCAGCAGCTTGCGCCCAGGGGGCATGTGGGAGCAGTACTTC; v_call: TRBV5-5; clone_size: NA; d_call: TRBD1; j_call: TRBJ2-7; cdr3_length: 15
cdr3_aa: CASSQLDLVITYEQYF; cdr3_nt: TGCGCCAGCAGCCAACTAGATTTAGTCATAACCTACGAGCAGTACTTC; v_call: TRBV4-1; clone_size: NA; d_call: NA; j_call: TRBJ2-7; cdr3_length: 16
cdr3_aa: CASSLGTGFETQHF; cdr3_nt: TGCGCCAGCAGCCTCGGGACAGGGTTTGAGACCCAGCACTTC; v_call: TRBV5-1; clone_size: NA; d_call: TRBD1; j_call: TRBJ2-5; cdr3_length: 14
cdr3_aa: CASIRLAEYNEQFF; cdr3_nt: TGTGCCAGCATACGACTAGCGGAGTACAATGAGCAGTTCTTC; v_call: TRBV7-2; clone_size: NA; d_call: TRBD2; j_call: TRBJ2-1; cdr3_length: 14
cdr3_aa: CASSTRDLPHEQYF; cdr3_nt: TGTGCCAGCAGCACTCGGGACTTGCCGCACGAGCAGTACTTC; v_call: TRBV13; clone_size: NA; d_call: NA; j_call: TRBJ2-7; cdr3_length: 14
cdr3_aa: CASSQDSGVRTGELFF; cdr3_nt: TGCGCCAGCAGCCAAGATTCAGGCGTGAGAACCGGGGAGCTGTTTTTT; v_call: TRBV4-3; clone_size: NA; d_call: NA; j_call: TRBJ2-2; cdr3_length: 16
cdr3_aa: CASSRLRGGTQYF; cdr3_nt: TGTGCCAGCAGCCGACTTCGCGGGGGGACCCAGTACTTC; v_call: TRBV11-3; clone_size: NA; d_call: TRBD2; j_call: TRBJ2-5; cdr3_length: 13
cdr3_aa: CASSLEADGWPQHF; cdr3_nt: TGCGCCAGCAGCTTGGAAGCAGACGGGTGGCCCCAGCATTTT; v_call: TRBV5-1; clone_size: few; d_call: NA; j_call: TRBJ1-5; cdr3_length: 14
cdr3_aa: CASSPGLAGGPNTGELFF; cdr3_nt: TGTGCCAGCAGCCCGGGACTAGCGGGGGGTCCGAACACCGGGGAGCTGTTTTTT; v_call: TRBV9; clone_size: NA; d_call: TRBD2; j_call: TRBJ2-2; cdr3_length: 18
cdr3_aa: CASSPWTGRVANEQFF; cdr3_nt: TGTGCCAGCAGTCCCTGGACAGGGAGGGTTGCCAATGAGCAGTTCTTC; v_call: TRBV27; clone_size: NA; d_call: NA; j_call: TRBJ2-1; cdr3_length: 16
cdr3_aa: CAWTRVFNEQFF; cdr3_nt: TGTGCCTGGACCCGTGTATTCAATGAGCAGTTCTTC; v_call: TRBV30; clone_size: NA; d_call: NA; j_call: TRBJ2-1; cdr3_length: 12
cdr3_aa: CASSFGPGQYF; cdr3_nt: TGTGCCAGCAGTTTCGGACCGGGGCAGTACTTC; v_call: TRBV6-1; clone_size: NA; d_call: NA; j_call: TRBJ2-5; cdr3_length: 11
cdr3_aa: CASSPGGTGELFF; cdr3_nt: TGTGCCAGCAGCCCGGGGGGAACCGGGGAGCTGTTTTTT; v_call: TRBV11-3; clone_size: NA; d_call: TRBD2; j_call: TRBJ2-2; cdr3_length: 13
cdr3_aa: CASSARQGAQEQYF; cdr3_nt: TGTGCCAGCAGCGCCCGACAGGGGGCGCAGGAGCAGTACTTC; v_call: TRBV5-4; clone_size: NA; d_call: TRBD1; j_call: TRBJ2-7; cdr3_length: 14
cdr3_aa: CATSIRQGAPNEKLFF; cdr3_nt: TGTGCCACCAGCATTCGACAGGGGGCACCTAATGAAAAACTGTTTTTT; v_call: TRBV15; clone_size: once; d_call: TRBD1; j_call: TRBJ1-4; cdr3_length: 16
cdr3_aa: CASSPGALNTEAFF; cdr3_nt: TGTGCCAGCAGCCCGGGAGCTTTGAACACTGAAGCTTTCTTT; v_call: TRBV7-8; clone_size: NA; d_call: NA; j_call: TRBJ1-1; cdr3_length: 14
cdr3_aa: CASSGGQGGPYEQYF; cdr3_nt: TGCGCCAGCAGCGGCGGACAGGGAGGACCCTACGAGCAGTACTTC; v_call: TRBV10-1; clone_size: NA; d_call: TRBD1; j_call: TRBJ2-7; cdr3_length: 15
cdr3_aa: CASKTGTSVWNEQFF; cdr3_nt: TGTGCCAGTAAAACCGGGACTAGCGTCTGGAATGAGCAGTTCTTC; v_call: TRBV19; clone_size: NA; d_call: TRBD2; j_call: TRBJ2-1; cdr3_length: 15
cdr3_aa: CASSLALGASYEQYF; cdr3_nt: TGTGCCAGCAGCTTAGCCTTGGGAGCGTCCTACGAGCAGTACTTC; v_call: TRBV11-3; clone_size: NA; d_call: NA; j_call: TRBJ2-7; cdr3_length: 15
cdr3_aa: CAWTGAYEQYF; cdr3_nt: TGTGCCTGGACAGGGGCCTACGAGCAGTACTTC; v_call: TRBV30; clone_size: NA; d_call: NA; j_call: TRBJ2-7; cdr3_length: 11
cdr3_aa: CATQQDSTNEKLFF; cdr3_nt: TGTGCCACCCAACAAGACTCAACTAATGAAAAACTGTTTTTT; v_call: TRBV10-3; clone_size: few; d_call: NA; j_call: TRBJ1-4; cdr3_length: 14
cdr3_aa: CASNSGGIETQYF; cdr3_nt: TGTGCCAGTAATAGCGGGGGGATAGAGACCCAGTACTTC; v_call: TRBV19; clone_size: NA; d_call: TRBD2; j_call: TRBJ2-5; cdr3_length: 13
cdr3_aa: CASSPLAGVSYNEQFF; cdr3_nt: TGTGCCAGCAGCCCACTAGCGGGAGTATCCTACAATGAGCAGTTCTTC; v_call: TRBV7-9; clone_size: NA; d_call: TRBD2; j_call: TRBJ2-1; cdr3_length: 16